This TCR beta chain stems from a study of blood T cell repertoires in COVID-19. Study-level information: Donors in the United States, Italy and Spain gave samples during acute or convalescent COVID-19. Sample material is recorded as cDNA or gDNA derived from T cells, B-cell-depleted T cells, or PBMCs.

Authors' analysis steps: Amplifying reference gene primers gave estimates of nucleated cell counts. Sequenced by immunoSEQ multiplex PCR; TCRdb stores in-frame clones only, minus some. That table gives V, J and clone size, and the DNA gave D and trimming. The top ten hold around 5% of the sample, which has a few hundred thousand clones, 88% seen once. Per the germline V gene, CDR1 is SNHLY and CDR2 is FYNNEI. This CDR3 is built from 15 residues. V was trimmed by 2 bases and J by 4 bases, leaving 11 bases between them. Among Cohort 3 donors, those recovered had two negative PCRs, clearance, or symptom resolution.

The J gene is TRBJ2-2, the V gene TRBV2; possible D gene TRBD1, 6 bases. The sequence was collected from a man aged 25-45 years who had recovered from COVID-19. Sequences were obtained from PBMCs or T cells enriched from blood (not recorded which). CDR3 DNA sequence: TGTGCCAGCAGTGAACAGGGGCCGGCCACCGGGGAGCTGTTTTTT. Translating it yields CASSEQGPATGELFF.